This TCR beta chain was captured in a study of cytomegalovirus exposure and HLA in healthy donors. The primer mix had 60 Vbeta and 13 Jbeta primers. TCRdb's table, derived via immunoSEQ multiplex PCR, lists solely in-frame clones and lacks some. The sample shows under 150,000 clones, approximately 85% of them seen only once. This CDR3 has 13 residues. Trimming removed 2 bases from V and 5 bases from J, with 9 bases in between. The germline gives CDR1 LGHNA, CDR2 YSLEER. The clonotype was recovered from a boy between 10 and 17 years old in good health and CMV-seronegative. J is TRBJ2-5 and V is TRBV4-3, with unresolved D. Sequenced input: PBMCs. The CDR3 spells CASSQSVLETQYF. CDR3 nucleotide sequence: TGCGCCAGCAGCCAATCGGTCCTTGAGACCCAGTACTTC.